The 3 T cell receptor beta chains presented below share a single source sample, sequenced in a study of control samples from healthy donors and cancer patients (dated by TCRdb to the early 2020s). The library came from the immunoSEQ multiplex PCR assay. Not all clones reach the TCRdb copy of this immuneACCESS table, which keeps in-frame sequences only. Checked studies attribute under half of the gap to unresolved V genes and leave the rest unexplained. Present in this sample are 100,000 to 150,000 clones, 85% to 95% of which were seen just once. The ten most abundant clones make up around 0.52% of the sample. The specimen was PBMCs. These receptors were obtained from a man older than 75 with head and neck cancer.

This sequence joins TRBV7-8 and TRBJ2-4, with 7 nucleotides matching TRBD1. V was pared by 5 bases and J by 0 bases, with 7 bases of the junction left unmatched. This CDR3 spans 16 amino acids. Germline V gene data show CDR1 as SGHVS and CDR2 as FQNEAQ. CDR3 nucleotide sequence: TGTGCCAGCAGCCATAGACAGGGTCTAGCCAAAAACATTCAGTACTTC. It is translated as CASSHRQGLAKNIQYF.

This chain connects TRBV4-2 to TRBJ2-7; D call uncertain. CDR3 length equals 15 residues. V was shortened by 1 base and J by 2 bases, with 12 bases between the two germline ends. From germline, CDR1 is LGHNA and CDR2 YNFKEQ. The CDR3 bases are TGTGCCAGCAGCCAAGCCTGGACGGAGACCTACGAGCAGTACTTC. Protein: CASSQAWTETYEQYF.

Turning to this clone: Mismatch with germline at one junction end may stem from a read error. This chain connects TRBV9 to TRBJ2-3; D might be TRBD1 (8 bases). CDR1 is SGDLS and CDR2 is YYNGEE in the germline V gene. The length of the CDR3 is 14 residues. The CDR3 nucleotides are TGTGCCAGCAGCGTAGTAAGCGGGACAGGTACGCAGTATTTT. It encodes CASSVVSGTGTQYF.